The next 21 T cell receptor beta chains were all read from a single sample in a study of identical twins. TCRdb redid the calling of the 5' RACE reads with MiXCR, one entry per CDR3 protein. The profile shows about 530,000 distinct CDR3 sequences, about a fifth of them singletons. A further study also used this sample, focusing on yellow fever vaccine responses in identical twins.

The sequencing input was CD4+ T cells sorted from blood. Receptors were obtained from a woman aged 18-29 years in good health.

In its sample, this clonotype was seen many times. The chain recombines TRBV10-3 with TRBJ2-7, with 10 nucleotides matching TRBD1. CDR3 size: 13 residues. Unmatched junction bases numbered 0, after V lost 4 bases and J lost 3 bases. Germline lookup yields CDR1 ENHRY and CDR2 SYGVKD. CDR3 sequence: CAISGDRGYEQYV. Here the CDR3 DNA reads TGTGCCATCAGTGGGGACAGGGGCTACGAGCAGTACGTC.

This clonotype came up a few times. The V and J genes are TRBV20-1 and TRBJ2-7; 10 nucleotides line up with TRBD2. The V gene's germline CDR1 is DFQATT and CDR2 SNEGSKA (reference sequence). The ends lost 6 bases at V and 6 bases at J; junction bases unmatched: 8. This CDR3 comprises 13 residues. CDR3 sequence (DNA): TGCAGTGCCGCCGGGACTAGCGATTCCGAGCAGTACGTC. This encodes CSAAGTSDSEQYV.

In this sample, this clonotype turned up a few times. The chain has TRBV3-1 and TRBJ2-7; D is perhaps TRBD2 (6 bases). V was shortened by 1 base and J by 3 bases, with 13 bases between the two germline ends. Germline lookup yields CDR1 LGHDT and CDR2 YNNKEL (reference sequence). This CDR3 is built from 15 residues. Here the CDR3 reads CASSQGAGKHYEQYF. For the CDR3, the DNA is TGTGCCAGCAGCCAAGGCGCGGGAAAGCACTACGAGCAGTACTTC.

V usage is TRBV20-1 and J usage is TRBJ1-1; 8 bases match TRBD1. The CDR3 sequence is 15 residues long. CDR1 is DFQATT and CDR2 is SNEGSKA in the germline V gene (reference sequence). The J segment lost 1 base and the V segment lost 0 bases, leaving 4 bases of the junction unmatched. CDR3 coding DNA: TGCAGTGCTAGAGAAAGGACAGGGACGAACACTGAAGCTTTCTTT. Its translation is CSARERTGTNTEAFF.

This clonotype was counted a few times. The V call is TRBV29-1, the J call TRBJ2-1, with 8 bases aligning to TRBD2. There are 13 residues in the CDR3. The junction had 6 bases not matched to a gene; V was cut back by 6 bases and J by 5 bases. Germline lookup yields CDR1 SQVTM and CDR2 ANQGSEA. The CDR3 loop reads CSVNPGGHNEQFF. The DNA for the CDR3 is TGCAGCGTGAACCCGGGGGGGCACAATGAGCAGTTCTTC.

The chain recombines TRBV5-1 with TRBJ1-1, with unresolved D. Germline lookup yields CDR1 SGHRS and CDR2 YFSETQ. The CDR3 is made up of 14 amino acids. Trimming stripped 0 bases from V and 8 bases from J, with 14 bases between. CDR3 sequence: CASSLAVFGTEAFF. In nucleotides, the CDR3 is TGCGCCAGCAGCTTGGCGGTGTTTGGTACAGAAGCTTTCTTT. Full variable domain (missing parts from reference TRBV5-1 and TRBJ1-1): KAGVTQTPRYLIKTRGQQVTLSCSPISGHRSVSWYQQTPGQGLQFLFEYFSETQRNKGNFPGRFSGRQFSNSRSEMNVSTLELGDSALYLCASSLAVFGTEAFFGQGTRLTVV.

This clonotype appeared many times. The V and J genes are TRBV7-3 and TRBJ2-3; D tentatively reads TRBD1 or TRBD2 (5 bases each). V was pared by 6 bases and J by 2 bases, with 15 bases between. Per germline, CDR1 SGHTA and CDR2 FQGTGA. This CDR3 has 15 amino acids. The CDR3 region has the DNA TGTGCCAGCAGTGAAACCGGGACCTACACAGATACGCAGTATTTT. Translation gives CASSETGTYTDTQYF.

This clonotype was found a few times. This chain uses TRBV9 with TRBJ2-1, with 9 bases that match TRBD2. The CDR3 is 14 residues long. J was trimmed by 8 bases and V by 4 bases; bases with no gene match: 7. Germline V CDR1 and CDR2: SGDLS, YYNGEE. CDR3 residues: CASSTSGGFDEQFF. For the CDR3, the DNA is TGTGCCAGCAGCACAAGCGGGGGGTTCGATGAGCAGTTCTTC.

The chain is built from TRBV19 and TRBJ2-2; D remains ambiguous. The CDR3 totals 17 residues. The V end was cut by 1 base, the J end by 4 bases, with 16 bases between. Germline V lookup: CDR1 LNHDA, CDR2 SQIVND (reference sequence). CDR3: CASSIGWMRPGTGELFF. CDR3 DNA: TGTGCCAGTAGTATAGGGTGGATGCGGCCGGGCACCGGGGAGCTGTTTTTT.

This clonotype was picked up a small number of times. The chain links TRBV24-1 to TRBJ1-2; 7 nucleotides match TRBD1. V was clipped by 3 bases and J by 7 bases; unmatched bases: 19. Germline values: CDR1 KGHDR, CDR2 SFDVKD. CDR3 length: 18 amino acids. CDR3 sequence: CATSDDNVFQGDLSGYTF. The CDR3 nucleotides are TGTGCCACCAGTGATGATAATGTTTTTCAGGGGGATCTTTCTGGCTACACCTTC.

This clonotype was seen just once. The gene calls are TRBV12-3 or TRBV12-4 and TRBJ2-7; the match to TRBD2 covers 10 bases. The CDR3 covers 13 residues. V lost 3 bases to trimming and J lost 9 bases; unmatched junction nucleotides: 5. CDR3 bases: TGTGCCAGCAGTTTGCAGCGGGAGGGCCGGCAGTACTTC. Its protein is CASSLQREGRQYF.

The chain couples TRBV27 to TRBJ2-3; 9 nucleotides line up with TRBD2. J was trimmed by 0 bases and V by 5 bases; bases with no gene match: 12. CDR3 length: 18 residues. The germline gives CDR1 MNHEY, CDR2 SMNVEV (reference sequence). The CDR3 protein is CASSNNNLLAGSTDTQYF. The CDR3 nucleotides read TGTGCCAGCAGTAACAACAACCTACTAGCGGGTAGCACAGATACGCAGTATTTT.

This chain connects TRBV3-1 to TRBJ2-1; 11 nucleotides match TRBD2. The J segment lost 6 bases and the V segment lost 8 bases, leaving 6 bases of the junction unmatched. CDR1 is LGHDT and CDR2 is YNNKEL in the germline V gene (reference sequence). The length of the CDR3 is 14 residues. The CDR3 spells CASRLTSGGNEQFF. CDR3 DNA sequence: TGTGCCAGCCGTCTCACTAGCGGGGGCAATGAGCAGTTCTTC.

This clonotype was observed a handful of times. The chain links TRBV2 to TRBJ2-1; possibly TRBD1 for D (5 bases). Germline CDR1 reads SNHLY; CDR2 reads FYNNEI. V lost 3 bases to trimming and J lost 13 bases, with 13 bases between them. CDR3 length: 12 amino acids. CDR3 DNA: TGTGCCAGCAGTGAGGAGCTAGGGGAACAGTTCTTC. Translated: CASSEELGEQFF.

This chain uses TRBV14 with TRBJ2-1, with D possibly being TRBD2 (7 bases). The ends were cut back, 4 bases at V and 8 bases at J, with 15 bases in the middle. Germline V CDR1 and CDR2: SGHDN, FVKESK. This CDR3 contains 14 residues. CDR3 in amino acids: CASSPLTGRDEQFF. CDR3 DNA: TGTGCCAGCAGCCCATTAACAGGGAGGGATGAGCAGTTCTTC.

In its sample, this clonotype was seen a few times. The chain is built from TRBV5-1 and TRBJ2-2, with 7 bases matching TRBD1. CDR1 and CDR2 from the germline V gene are SGHRS and YFSETQ. Unmatched junction bases numbered 4, after V lost 4 bases and J lost 1 base. This CDR3 is 15 amino acids long. For the CDR3, the DNA is TGCGCCAGCAGCACCCGACAGGGGAACACCGGGGAGCTGTTTTTT. This gives the protein CASSTRQGNTGELFF.

The chain recombines TRBV7-9 with TRBJ2-7; the D is unclear. This CDR3 spans 15 amino acids. From germline, CDR1 is SEHNR and CDR2 FQNEAQ (reference sequence). The germline V and J ends were trimmed by 3 bases and 0 bases, with 12 bases remaining between them. The CDR3 protein is CASSLAGSSSYEQYV. The CDR3 DNA reads as TGTGCCAGCAGCTTGGCAGGATCGAGCTCCTACGAGCAGTACGTC.

This clonotype has just a few counts. The gene calls are TRBV5-1 and TRBJ2-1; 7 bases are a match to TRBD1. J was trimmed by 7 bases and V by 5 bases; bases with no gene match: 12. This CDR3 is built from 15 residues. Germline V gene sequence: CDR1 SGHRS, CDR2 YFSETQ. CDR3 protein: CASSAEGAIRNEQFF. The CDR3 DNA reads as TGCGCCAGCAGTGCTGAGGGGGCAATTCGGAATGAGCAGTTCTTC.

This clonotype showed up just a few times. The chain uses TRBV12-3 or TRBV12-4 and TRBJ2-2; D is unresolved. The CDR3 length is 14 residues. Between the trimmed V and J ends, which lost 3 bases and 7 bases, there was a span of 12 bases. This CDR3 reads CASSFPEAVGELFF. Here the CDR3 DNA reads TGTGCCAGCAGTTTTCCCGAGGCCGTCGGGGAGCTGTTTTTT.

For this clonotype: Compared with germline, one end of the junction differs, possibly owing to a read error. The rearrangement links TRBV5-1 to TRBJ2-1, with 8 bases aligning to TRBD1. CDR3 length: 14 residues. Germline V CDR1 and CDR2: SGHRS, YFSETQ. CDR3 amino acids: CASSLGQVTREQFF. DNA for the CDR3: TGCGCCAGCAGTTTGGGACAGGTGACGCGTGAGCAGTTCTTC. Full variable domain (remainder filled in from reference TRBV5-1 and TRBJ2-1): KAGVTQTPRYLIKTRGQQVTLSCSPISGHRSVSWYQQTPGQGLQFLFEYFSETQRNKGNFPGRFSGRQFSNSRSEMNVSTLELGDSALYLCASSLGQVTREQFFGPGTRLTVL.

The sample holds a few counts of this clonotype. This chain joins TRBV18 and TRBJ1-2, with no clear D. The CDR3 is made up of 18 amino acids. Germline assignment: CDR1 KGHSH and CDR2 LQKENI. Trimming took 3 bases from V and 4 from J, leaving 24 bases between them. DNA for the CDR3: TGTGCCAGCTCACCTGCATCATTTGCCTCCGGTGAAACCTATGGCTACACCTTC. Translated: CASSPASFASGETYGYTF.